Listed below are T cell receptor beta chains from one sample, sequenced in a study of CD8 T cells in Susac syndrome. TCRdb fed the immunoSEQ multiplex PCR reads into MiXCR, producing one record per CDR3 protein. The table has under 25,000 distinct CDR3 sequences, 85% to 95% seen once. What was sequenced was CD8+ T cells from PBMCs. The source of these receptors is a human donor in good health. Each CDR3 is given with its conserved first and last residue. The D gene is left open where the match is weak. Where a row states a size, it is once, few, many or the class of an expanded clone; other rows omit it.

>-|TRBJ1-1|-|TRBV10-1
TGCGCCAGCAGTGAGTCTAGCCAGGCCACTGAAGCTTTCTTT
CASSESSQATEAFF
>-|TRBJ1-1|-|TRBV7-9
TGTGCCAGCAGCTTAGACAGCACTGAAGCTTTCTTT
CASSLDSTEAFF
>-|TRBJ2-1|-|TRBV5-6
TGTGCCAGTAGCTTGGAGCCCCGGAATAGTATCAATGAGCAGTTCTTC
CASSLEPRNSINEQFF
>-|TRBJ1-1|-|TRBV4-3
TGCGCCAGTTCGATTACACGGGTAACTGAAGCTTTCTTT
CASSITRVTEAFF
>once|TRBJ2-7|-|TRBV12-3/TRBV12-4
TGTGCCAGCAGTTTGGAACATTATTACGAGCAGTACTTC
CASSLEHYYEQYF
>-|TRBJ2-3|TRBD2|TRBV7-8
TGTGCCAGCAGCCTAGCTAGCGGGGGGGGCCCAGATACGCAGTATTTT
CASSLASGGGPDTQYF
>-|TRBJ2-3|-|TRBV27
TGTGCCAGCACCCGGGGCGCCACAGATACGCAGTATTTT
CASTRGATDTQYF
>-|TRBJ2-1|TRBD2|TRBV29-1
TGCAGCGTCCTCGGACTAGCGGGGCTTTTTAGCTCCTACAATGAGCAGTTCTTC
CSVLGLAGLFSSYNEQFF
>once|TRBJ1-1|-|TRBV2
TGTGCCAGCATCTCCTCCAGTGGCTTCTTTACAGGGACGGGGACTGAAGCTTTCTTT
CASISSSGFFTGTGTEAFF
>-|TRBJ1-1|-|TRBV27
TGTGCCAGCAGTTTCCTTGGACGTGAAGCTTTCTTT
CASSFLGREAFF
>-|TRBJ2-7|-|TRBV14
TGTGCCAGCAGCCAAGCAGAACCCAACTACGAGCAGTACTTC
CASSQAEPNYEQYF
>-|TRBJ1-1|-|TRBV7-9
TGTGCCAGCAGCTTAGCGTGGGGGAAGACTGAAGCTTTCTTT
CASSLAWGKTEAFF
>-|TRBJ2-6|TRBD1|TRBV12-3/TRBV12-4
TGTGCCAGCAGTCCACAGGGGGACGAGGGGTCTGGGGCCAACGTCCTGACTTTC
CASSPQGDEGSGANVLTF
>-|TRBJ2-5|-|TRBV7-9
TGTGCCAGCAGCTTATTGTTGGGAGAAGAGACCCAGTACTTC
CASSLLLGEETQYF
>once|TRBJ2-7|TRBD1|TRBV12-5
TGTGCTAGTGGTACCGGGACAGGGCTCTACGAGCAGTACTTC
CASGTGTGLYEQYF
>-|TRBJ2-1|TRBD1|TRBV4-1
TGCGCCAGCAGCCAAGTCTACAGGGTCGACAGGGACAATGAGCAGTTCTTC
CASSQVYRVDRDNEQFF
>once|TRBJ1-5|-|TRBV6-5
TGTGCCAGCAGTCCGCGGGTGGGGAGCAATCAGCCCCAGCATTTT
CASSPRVGSNQPQHF
>-|TRBJ2-2|-|TRBV4-3
TGCGCCAGCAGCCAGGCCGCGACCGGGGAGCTGTTTTTT
CASSQAATGELFF
>-|TRBJ2-1|TRBD2|TRBV27
TGTGCCAGCAGTTTAAGCGGGGGGGCCCCAGTTTCGTCCAATGAGCAGTTCTTC
CASSLSGGAPVSSNEQFF
>-|TRBJ1-1|-|TRBV9
TGTGCCAGCAGCGTAGAACAGGGTGGCACTGAAGCTTTCTTT
CASSVEQGGTEAFF
>-|TRBJ1-3|-|TRBV10-3
TGTGCCACACATTCGGAGTGGGACTCTGGAAACACCATATATTTT
CATHSEWDSGNTIYF
>-|TRBJ2-7|TRBD1|TRBV7-2
TGTGCCAGCAGCTTGGGGACAGGGGAATCGTACGAGCAGTACTTC
CASSLGTGESYEQYF
>-|TRBJ2-5|-|TRBV28
TGTGCCAGCAGTTTGTTGGGGGGCGAGAAGACCCAGTACTTC
CASSLLGGEKTQYF
>-|TRBJ2-1|-|TRBV9
TGTGCCAGCAGCCTGTACAGGAATGAGCAGTTCTTC
CASSLYRNEQFF
>-|TRBJ1-1|-|TRBV12-3/TRBV12-4
TGTGCCAGCAGCCCCGATTGGGGCACTGAAGCTTTCTTT
CASSPDWGTEAFF
>-|TRBJ2-1|-|TRBV5-6
TGTGCCAGCAGCTTGGTAGGGACTGAGCAGTTCTTC
CASSLVGTEQFF